These 5 T cell receptor beta chains were sequenced from one sample in a study of technical replicates of blood from several donors. TCRdb's table, derived via immunoSEQ multiplex PCR, lists solely in-frame clones and lacks some. The data show 45,000 to 55,000 clones, about 95% seen once. The sample taken for sequencing was T cells isolated from PBMCs. The receptor set was obtained from a human donor in good health.

The CDR3 sequence is CASSLGGTAPSGNTEAFF. CDR3 in DNA: TGTGCCAGCAGCTTGGGAGGGACAGCGCCGAGTGGTAACACTGAAGCTTTCTTT. V usage is TRBV5-4 and J usage is TRBJ1-1, with 7 nucleotides matching TRBD1. Germline CDR1 SGHNT, CDR2 YYREEE (reference sequence). The length of the CDR3 is 18 residues. V dropped 0 bases and J dropped 2; count of bases not matched to a gene: 13.

This chain joins TRBV10-1 and TRBJ2-2; D gene ambiguous. CDR3 size: 16 residues. The ends were cut back, 0 bases at V and 5 bases at J, with 13 bases in the middle. CDR1 and CDR2 (germline): WNHNN, SYGVQD (reference sequence). In nucleotides, the CDR3 is TGCGCCAGCAGTGAGTCGGCCCTACTGAGGACCGGGGAGCTGTTTTTT. It is translated as CASSESALLRTGELFF.

The rearrangement uses TRBV9 and TRBJ2-6, with 9 bases fitting TRBD1. V shed 3 bases and J 3 bases; nucleotides not matched to a gene: 7. This CDR3 has 17 residues. The germline V gene has CDR1 SGDLS and CDR2 YYNGEE. This chain's CDR3 is CASSGGQGPIGANVLTF. Written as DNA, the CDR3 is TGTGCCAGCAGCGGGGGACAGGGTCCGATTGGGGCCAACGTCCTGACTTTC.

The rearrangement joins TRBV11-2 to TRBJ2-4; TRBD2 aligns across 12 bases. CDR3 length: 17 residues. Looked up from germline, CDR1 is SGHAT and CDR2 is FQNNGV. V lost 5 bases, J lost 0 bases, and 5 bases stayed unmatched. CDR3 amino acids: CASSSGLAGSAKNIQYF. Written as DNA, the CDR3 is TGTGCCAGCAGCAGCGGACTAGCGGGATCAGCCAAAAACATTCAGTACTTC.

The J gene is TRBJ1-6, the V gene TRBV7-9; possible D gene TRBD1, 5 bases. The CDR3 runs 15 residues. Germline CDR1 is SEHNR and CDR2 is FQNEAQ (reference sequence). V lost 7 bases, J lost 5 bases, and 15 bases lay in between. The CDR3 DNA reads TGTGCCAGCACCCGAGAGGGGAGGGATAATTCACCCCTCCACTTT. Protein sequence: CASTREGRDNSPLHF.